This entry concerns a single T cell receptor beta chain. Its cognate antigen is unknown. Some clones are missing from TCRdb's copy, which holds only in-frame ones; the method was immunoSEQ multiplex PCR. The sample yields 140,000 to 150,000 clones, 80% to 90% seen once. This sample is drawn from a study of T cell responses to AZD1222 COVID-19 vaccine. The CDR3 runs to 10 residues. V gave up 6 bases and J gave up 7 bases, with 7 bases separating them. Germline V lookup: CDR1 SGHTA, CDR2 FQGTGA. Broader study findings: The study identified only a handful of AZD1222 recipients as seropositive at baseline. Variant regions that are unmutated are reportedly the target of nearly half of spike-specific TCRs. Increased Spike-specific TCR breadth and depth were observed after two AZD1222 doses.

This sample comprised peripheral blood, obtained on day 0 of AZD1222 vaccination. The chain has TRBV7-3 and TRBJ2-7; no reliable D call. The source of this sequence is an adult in good health. Written as DNA, the CDR3 is TGTGCCAGCAGGGTCGGGGAGCAGTACTTC. Amino acids: CASRVGEQYF.